This T cell receptor (beta chain) emerged from a study of cytomegalovirus exposure and HLA in healthy donors. The CDR3 is 12 amino acids. Trimming removed 5 bases at V and 7 bases at J, with 12 bases between. Germline-derived CDR1 and CDR2 are MDHEN and SYDVKM. The donors were in the roughly 110-subject validation cohort; that cohort was separate from the approximately 670-subject first cohort. General study findings and limits: Most TCR sequences showed up rarely, but some public TCRs showed up in many donors.

There are a few counts of this clone. What it binds is unknown. Data came from immunoSEQ multiplex PCR; TCRdb stores just in-frame clones and leaves some out. The data hold about 400,000 clones, with 86% observed a single time. This TCR came from a woman between 18 and 29 years old in good health and CMV-seronegative. The sequencing sample was made of PBMCs. The rearrangement joins TRBV28 to TRBJ2-7; D is possibly TRBD1 (6 bases). CDR3 sequence reads: CASSPGQLEQYF. CDR3 DNA sequence: TGTGCCAGCAGTCCTGGACAGCTAGAGCAGTACTTC.